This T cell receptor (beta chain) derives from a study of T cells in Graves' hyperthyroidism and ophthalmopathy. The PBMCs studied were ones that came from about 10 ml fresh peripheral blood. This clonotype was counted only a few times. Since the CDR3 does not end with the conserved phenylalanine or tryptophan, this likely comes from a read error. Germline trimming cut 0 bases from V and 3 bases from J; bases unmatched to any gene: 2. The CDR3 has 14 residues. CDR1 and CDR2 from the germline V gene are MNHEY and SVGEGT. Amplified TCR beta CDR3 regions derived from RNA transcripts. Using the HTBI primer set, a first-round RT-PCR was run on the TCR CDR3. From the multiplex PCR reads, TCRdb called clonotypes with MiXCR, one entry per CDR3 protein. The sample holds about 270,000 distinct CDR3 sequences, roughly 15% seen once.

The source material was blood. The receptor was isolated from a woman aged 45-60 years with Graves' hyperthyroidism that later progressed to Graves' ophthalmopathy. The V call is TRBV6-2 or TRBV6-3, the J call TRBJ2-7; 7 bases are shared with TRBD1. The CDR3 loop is CASSYSAGGYEQYL. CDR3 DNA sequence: TGTGCCAGCAGTTACTCGGCAGGGGGCTACGAGCAGTACCTC.